A single sample is the source of the 22 T cell receptor beta chains below, sequenced in a study of cytomegalovirus exposure and HLA in healthy donors. PCR was performed using 60 Vbeta and 13 Jbeta primers. TCRdb keeps only in-frame clones here, not all; method: immunoSEQ multiplex PCR. This sample's clone table lists approximately 120,000 clones. What was sequenced was PBMCs. The receptor set was obtained from a man aged 40-49 years in good health and CMV-seronegative.

This chain uses TRBV5-4 with TRBJ2-2, with D tentatively TRBD2 (5 bases). The CDR3 has 17 residues. CDR1 is SGHNT and CDR2 is YYREEE in the germline V gene (reference sequence). V was clipped by 0 bases and J by 0 bases, with 12 bases between them. The chain's CDR3 is CASSLGLALTNTGELFF. For the CDR3, the DNA is TGTGCCAGCAGCTTGGGTCTAGCACTAACGAACACCGGGGAGCTGTTTTTT.

This chain joins TRBV7-2 and TRBJ2-7, with D possibly TRBD1 on 6 matching bases. The germline V gene has CDR1 SGHTA and CDR2 FQGNSA. This CDR3 is built from 14 residues. V was pared by 5 bases and J by 3 bases, with 14 bases between. CDR3 region: CASSRDPRGYEQYF. The CDR3 DNA reads TGTGCCAGCAGCAGGGACCCCAGGGGCTACGAGCAGTACTTC.

This sequence joins TRBV10-3 and TRBJ2-7; 8 bases agree with TRBD1. V lost 7 bases to trimming and J lost 2 bases; unmatched junction nucleotides: 7. This CDR3 is 14 amino acids long. CDR1 is ENHRY, CDR2 SYGVKD, per germline. CDR3 DNA sequence: TGTGCCATCACCGGGACAGGTCCCACCTACGAGCAGTACTTC. Translating gives CAITGTGPTYEQYF.

The genes are TRBV10-1 and TRBJ2-7; 9 bases line up with TRBD1. V was pared by 0 bases and J by 7 bases, with 10 bases of the junction left unmatched. The CDR3 length is 16 residues. Germline CDR1 WNHNN, CDR2 SYGVQD (reference sequence). DNA for the CDR3: TGCGCCAGCAGTGAGTCGGGGGGGACAGGGCTGCGGGAGCAGTACTTC. It is translated as CASSESGGTGLREQYF.

Written as DNA, the CDR3 is TGTGCCGTAAGGAGACTAGCGGGGGGTTACGAGCAGTACTTC. Residues: CAVRRLAGGYEQYF. The chain joins TRBV6-5 to TRBJ2-7, with TRBD2 matching 13 bases. V dropped 11 bases and J dropped 4; count of bases not matched to a gene: 8. Per germline, CDR1 MNHEY and CDR2 SVGAGI. The CDR3 runs 14 residues.

The J gene is TRBJ2-1, the V gene TRBV7-2, with D unclear. Trimming removed 1 base from V and 10 bases from J, with 11 bases in between. This CDR3 is built from 13 residues. CDR1 SGHTA and CDR2 FQGNSA come from the germline V gene. The CDR3 DNA reads TGTGCCAGCAGCTTAGGCGGTCCCACGGAGCAGTTCTTC. It translates to CASSLGGPTEQFF.

The V gene is TRBV28, the J gene TRBJ1-5; TRBD1 agrees at 10 bases. The trim removed 5 bases at V and 3 bases at J, leaving 7 bases unmatched. This CDR3 region has 16 residues. Germline V gene data show CDR1 as MDHEN and CDR2 as SYDVKM. The chain's CDR3 is CASSVRDRGNNQPQHF. The CDR3 bases are TGTGCCAGCAGTGTCCGGGACAGGGGAAACAATCAGCCCCAGCATTTT.

The chain combines TRBV10-3 with TRBJ2-2, with TRBD1 matching 7 bases. The CDR3 spans 14 residues. The junction had 4 bases not matched to a gene; V was cut back by 6 bases and J by 3 bases. The germline V gene encodes CDR1 ENHRY and CDR2 SYGVKD. This chain's CDR3 is CAIRPGTDTGELFF. In DNA, the CDR3 is TGTGCCATCAGACCCGGGACAGACACCGGGGAGCTGTTTTTT.

This chain uses TRBV5-4 with TRBJ2-7, with 7 bases fitting TRBD1. The germline CDR1 and CDR2 sequences are SGHNT and YYREEE (reference sequence). This CDR3 spans 15 amino acids. Trimming removed 0 bases from V and 4 bases from J; junction bases left unmatched: 7. CDR3 in DNA: TGTGCCAGCAGCTTGGACAGGGGATTTGGGTACGAGCAGTACTTC. Amino acids: CASSLDRGFGYEQYF. The variable domain in full, with the rest retrieved from reference TRBV5-4 and TRBJ2-7, is ETGVTQSPTHLIKTRGQQVTLRCSSQSGHNTVSWYQQALGQGPQFIFQYYREEENGRGNFPPRFSGLQFPNYSSELNVNALELDDSALYLCASSLDRGFGYEQYFGPGTRLTVT.

The genes are TRBV5-4 and TRBJ2-1; TRBD2 might be the D (5 bases). The germline CDR1 and CDR2 sequences are SGHNT and YYREEE (reference sequence). Trimming took off 1 base at V and 7 bases at J, with 9 bases between the two ends. The CDR3 has 13 residues. CDR3 loop: CASSLIEGNEQFF. The DNA for the CDR3 is TGTGCCAGCAGCTTGATTGAGGGTAATGAGCAGTTCTTC.

The CDR3 protein is CASSSEGQISYGYTF. The CDR3 region has the DNA TGTGCCAGCAGCTCTGAGGGACAGATCAGCTATGGCTACACCTTC. This chain connects TRBV6-6 to TRBJ1-2, with 7 nucleotides matching TRBD1. After removal of 6 bases from V and 4 bases from J, the junction contained 11 bases not matched to a gene. The germline V gene encodes CDR1 MNHNY and CDR2 SVGAGI (reference sequence). The CDR3 totals 15 residues.

The chain carries TRBV11-2 and TRBJ2-1; D is perhaps TRBD1 (6 bases). This CDR3 region has 15 residues. CDR1 and CDR2 from the germline V gene are SGHAT and FQNNGV. V was shortened by 5 bases and J by 6 bases, with 17 bases between the two germline ends. CDR3 sequence: CASSLGASSINEQFF. For the CDR3, the DNA is TGTGCCAGCAGCCTGGGGGCTAGCTCGATCAATGAGCAGTTCTTC.

The chain has TRBV7-2 and TRBJ1-2; TRBD1 matches at 7 bases. The CDR3 runs 13 residues. V dropped 2 bases and J dropped 8; count of bases not matched to a gene: 5. Looked up from germline, CDR1 is SGHTA and CDR2 is FQGNSA. CDR3 sequence (DNA): TGTGCCAGCAGCTTAACAGGGGTAGGCGGCTACACCTTC. Its protein is CASSLTGVGGYTF.

This chain joins TRBV6-1 and TRBJ2-5; TRBD1 is a possible D gene (6 bases). The CDR3 runs 13 residues. The V gene's germline CDR1 is MNHNS and CDR2 SASEGT. With 6 bases removed from V and 1 base from J, the gap between germline ends came to 9 bases. The chain's CDR3 is CASSGQRQETQYF. The CDR3 nucleotides read TGTGCCAGCAGCGGACAGCGCCAAGAGACCCAGTACTTC.

This chain connects TRBV27 to TRBJ2-3; D is ambiguous. Trimming removed 7 bases from V and 6 bases from J, with 23 bases in between. Germline V gene lookup returns CDR1 MNHEY and CDR2 SMNVEV (reference sequence). The CDR3 length is 16 residues. CDR3 sequence reads: CASTRVLARRFDTQYF. In nucleotides, the CDR3 is TGTGCCAGCACCCGGGTCCTCGCCCGACGGTTCGATACGCAGTATTTT.

This chain joins TRBV28 and TRBJ2-2; 14 nucleotides line up with TRBD2. The CDR3 is 17 residues long. Germline CDR1 reads MDHEN; CDR2 reads SYDVKM. Losses at the gene ends were 6 bases for V and 5 bases for J; bases not matched to a gene: 8. DNA for the CDR3: TGTGCCAGCAGCACCGGACTAGCGGGAGGACGGACCGGGGAGCTGTTTTTT. Translating it yields CASSTGLAGGRTGELFF.

This sequence joins TRBV7-2 and TRBJ2-6, with D tentatively TRBD2 (5 bases). Germline V lookup: CDR1 SGHTA, CDR2 FQGNSA. The CDR3 sequence is 15 residues long. V lost 4 bases to trimming and J lost 1 base, with 8 bases between them. CDR3 nucleotides: TGTGCCAGCAGCTACGCGGGTTCTGGGGCCAACGTCCTGACTTTC. Translated: CASSYAGSGANVLTF.

The CDR3 here is CASSYLTSGSRLAKNIQYF. The CDR3 DNA is TGTGCCAGCAGTTATTTAACTAGCGGGTCCAGGCTAGCCAAAAACATTCAGTACTTC. The chain recombines TRBV6-9 with TRBJ2-4; 9 positions agree with TRBD2. From germline, CDR1 is MNHGY and CDR2 SVAAGI. This CDR3 comprises 19 residues. Trimming removed 1 base from V and 0 bases from J; junction bases left unmatched: 10.

V usage is TRBV19 and J usage is TRBJ2-3; D not certain. With 6 bases removed from V and 0 bases from J, the gap between germline ends came to 7 bases. The CDR3 covers 13 residues. Germline V gene sequence: CDR1 LNHDA, CDR2 SQIVND (reference sequence). This CDR3 reads CASRMTSTDTQYF. DNA for the CDR3: TGTGCCAGTAGGATGACTAGCACAGATACGCAGTATTTT.

The V and J genes are TRBV10-3 and TRBJ2-7, with 10 bases that match TRBD1. Trimming at V came to 6 bases and at J to 6 bases, leaving 8 bases not matched to a gene. CDR1 and CDR2 (germline): ENHRY, SYGVKD. This CDR3 comprises 14 residues. CDR3 protein: CAIRRPGQGVEQYF. The CDR3 coding sequence is TGTGCCATCAGGAGACCCGGACAGGGGGTCGAGCAGTACTTC.

The V call is TRBV7-9, the J call TRBJ1-1, with TRBD1 as a possible D gene (5 bases). There are 14 residues in the CDR3. Trimming pared 8 bases from V and 5 bases from J, leaving 18 bases between. CDR1 is SEHNR, CDR2 FQNEAQ, per germline (reference sequence). The CDR3 DNA is TGTGCCAGCCACGAGTTTGGACAAATGACTGAAGCTTTCTTT. This codes for CASHEFGQMTEAFF.

V gene TRBV4-1 combines with J gene TRBJ1-4, with D unclear. The CDR3 is 17 residues long. V was cut by 4 bases and J by 4 bases, with 19 bases left in between. The germline V gene encodes CDR1 MGHRA and CDR2 YSYEKL. The CDR3 DNA follows: TGCGCCAGCAGCCTTCACCAACTACTGTACCTTAATGAAAAACTGTTTTTT. Protein sequence: CASSLHQLLYLNEKLFF.